The 20 T cell receptor beta chains below come from one sample, sequenced in a study of shared clonotypes between healthy human individuals. Assay used: immunoSEQ multiplex PCR; TCRdb lists only in-frame clones, some missing. The sample consists of 110,000 or so clones, more than 65% of them appearing once. The sample taken for sequencing was memory CD8+ T cells sorted from blood. Subset of the sample: CD45RO+ cells pooled with CCR7-negative TemRA cells. Receptor source: a woman aged 25-40 years in good health.

In this sample, this clone turned up a few times. The genes are TRBV4-1 and TRBJ1-2; D is unclear. This CDR3 has 13 amino acids. V was shortened by 3 bases and J by 2 bases, with 7 bases between the two germline ends. From germline, CDR1 is MGHRA and CDR2 YSYEKL. CDR3 DNA sequence: TGCGCCAGCAGCCACCCCAGAAACTATGGCTACACCTTC. It codes for CASSHPRNYGYTF.

This clone was counted at least ten times. The chain couples TRBV19 to TRBJ1-5; perhaps TRBD1 as D (5 bases). V dropped 7 bases and J dropped 0 bases, with 13 bases sitting between them. CDR3 length: 15 residues. From germline, CDR1 is LNHDA and CDR2 SQIVND (reference sequence). CDR3 nucleotides: TGTGCCAGTACCCTCTGGGGGGGTAGCAATCAGCCCCAGCATTTT. Translation gives CASTLWGGSNQPQHF.

The V call is TRBV2, the J call TRBJ2-5; the match to TRBD1 covers 8 bases. The DNA matches TRBJ2-7 better at its end, which makes the J call doubtful. CDR1 is SNHLY, CDR2 FYNNEI, per germline. CDR3 length: 15 residues. The CDR3 DNA follows: TGTGCCAGCAGTGTGGTGGGGACAGGTTACTACGAGCAGTACTTC. The encoded protein is CASSVVGTGYYEQYF.

The chain employs TRBV2 and TRBJ2-7; D is uncertain. Germline CDR1 and CDR2: SNHLY and FYNNEI. V was trimmed by 3 bases and J by 5 bases, leaving 20 bases between them. This CDR3 region has 16 residues. This CDR3 reads CASSEGIGRTDHEQYF. CDR3 nucleotide sequence: TGTGCCAGCAGTGAGGGTATTGGGCGGACGGACCACGAGCAGTACTTC.

In regard to this clone: At one end, the junction sequence differs from germline, possibly due to a read error. The chain is built from TRBV29-1 and TRBJ2-1, with D perhaps TRBD2 (5 bases). Germline CDR1 SQVTM, CDR2 ANQGSEA. This CDR3 contains 11 residues. The CDR3: CSVDDYSEQFF. CDR3 nucleotide sequence: TGCAGCGTTGATGACTACAGTGAGCAGTTCTTC.

The chain uses TRBV28 and TRBJ2-3, with D possibly matching TRBD2 (5 bases). V lost 3 bases, J lost 2 bases, and 15 bases lay in between. The germline gives CDR1 MDHEN, CDR2 SYDVKM. This CDR3 comprises 16 residues. This CDR3 is CASSFLPAETTDTQYF. Written as DNA, the CDR3 is TGTGCCAGCAGTTTTTTACCAGCGGAGACCACAGATACGCAGTATTTT.

This chain connects TRBV7-8 to TRBJ2-7, with a tentative D call TRBD2 (5 bases). There are 19 residues in the CDR3. Trimming pared 2 bases from V and 3 bases from J, leaving 26 bases between. CDR1 SGHVS and CDR2 FQNEAQ come from the germline V gene. CDR3 bases: TGTGCCAGCAGCTTACTAGTATTTCGGGGATACCGGTTGATCTACGAGCAGTACTTC. It specifies CASSLLVFRGYRLIYEQYF.

The chain is built from TRBV19 and TRBJ2-7; D is uncertain. With 5 bases removed from V and 5 bases from J, the gap between germline ends came to 19 bases. Germline V gene sequence: CDR1 LNHDA, CDR2 SQIVND (reference sequence). The CDR3 covers 15 residues. The CDR3 sequence: CASSWDLTVGDEQYF. CDR3 nucleotide sequence: TGTGCCAGTAGTTGGGATTTAACGGTGGGCGACGAGCAGTACTTC.

This chain uses TRBV6-1 with TRBJ1-1; D is ambiguous. Germline V lookup: CDR1 MNHNS, CDR2 SASEGT. V lost 4 bases and J lost 6, with 9 bases in between. This CDR3 is 12 amino acids long. The CDR3 sequence: CASSVASAEAFF. Written as DNA, the CDR3 is TGTGCCAGCAGTGTTGCTTCGGCTGAAGCTTTCTTT.

This chain uses TRBV6-1 with TRBJ2-2, with a tentative D call TRBD2 (6 bases). The CDR3 has 14 amino acids. The V and J ends lost 3 bases and 7 bases respectively, with 12 bases between them. Germline V gives CDR1 MNHNS, CDR2 SASEGT. The DNA of the CDR3 is TGTGCCAGCAGTGACGGGAGAGGGTTCGGGGAGCTGTTTTTT. This sequence encodes CASSDGRGFGELFF.

The rearrangement joins TRBV5-3 to TRBJ1-1, with 10 nucleotides matching TRBD1. TRBV5-3 is designated an ORF whose function remains uncertain. The CDR3 is made up of 16 amino acids. V gave up 5 bases and J gave up 4 bases; unmatched junction bases: 11. The CDR3 DNA reads TGTGCCAGAAGTCATCTCCCTGACAGGGGGCGCACTGAAGCTTTCTTT. This gives the protein CARSHLPDRGRTEAFF.

V is TRBV28 and J is TRBJ1-5; a weak D match, TRBD1 (6 bases). With 4 bases removed from V and 6 bases from J, the gap between germline ends came to 16 bases. Germline V lookup: CDR1 MDHEN, CDR2 SYDVKM. The CDR3 consists of 15 residues. The CDR3, as DNA: TGTGCCAGCAGTTCCATGGGGGGGCCCAGTCAGCCCCAGCATTTT. Translating gives CASSSMGGPSQPQHF.

The V call is TRBV5-1, the J call TRBJ2-7, with 8 nucleotides matching TRBD1. Germline V gene sequence: CDR1 SGHRS, CDR2 YFSETQ. V was pared by 4 bases and J by 7 bases, with 10 bases of the junction left unmatched. There are 14 residues in the CDR3. The CDR3 protein is CASSQGTGTIEQYF. CDR3 nucleotides: TGCGCCAGCAGCCAGGGGACAGGTACTATAGAGCAGTACTTC.

This clone occurred once. The J gene is TRBJ1-1, the V gene TRBV6-1; D is possibly TRBD1 (5 bases). Trimming left V 7 bases short and J 7 bases short, with 16 bases between. Germline V gene sequence: CDR1 MNHNS, CDR2 SASEGT. The CDR3 is made up of 13 amino acids. The CDR3 sequence: CASNQGEGREAFF. The CDR3 coding sequence is TGTGCCAGCAACCAAGGGGAGGGTCGTGAAGCTTTCTTT.

This chain uses TRBV27 with TRBJ1-2, with a weak D call TRBD1 (5 bases). The CDR3 is made up of 13 amino acids. Germline V gives CDR1 MNHEY, CDR2 SMNVEV (reference sequence). Trimming removed 3 bases at V and 8 bases at J, with 13 bases between. The chain's CDR3 is CASSFQGGAGYTF. The CDR3 DNA is TGTGCCAGCAGTTTCCAGGGAGGTGCCGGCTACACCTTC.

V and J are TRBV6-5 and TRBJ2-2; D gene unclear. Germline lookup yields CDR1 MNHEY and CDR2 SVGAGI. This CDR3 is built from 13 residues. The V gene lost 6 bases and the J gene lost 6 bases, with 11 bases spanning the gap. The CDR3 sequence is CASRPGPAGELFF. The CDR3 DNA sequence: TGTGCCAGCAGACCCGGCCCAGCCGGGGAGCTGTTTTTT.

The table lists this clone with a few counts. The chain links TRBV7-2 to TRBJ2-7; TRBD2 is a possible D gene (6 bases). Trimming pared 7 bases from V and 7 bases from J, leaving 14 bases between. Germline CDR1 and CDR2: SGHTA and FQGNSA. The CDR3 covers 12 residues. Here the CDR3 reads CASKSAGGEQYF. Here the CDR3 DNA reads TGTGCCAGCAAGTCAGCGGGTGGTGAGCAGTACTTC.

The rearrangement joins TRBV18 to TRBJ1-1; D gene unclear. Trimming removed 2 bases from V and 2 bases from J, with 9 bases in between. Germline V gives CDR1 KGHSH, CDR2 LQKENI. This CDR3 is 14 amino acids long. The CDR3 region is CASSPGSQNTEAFF. The CDR3 DNA reads as TGTGCCAGCTCACCAGGCAGCCAAAACACTGAAGCTTTCTTT.

The V and J genes are TRBV7-6 and TRBJ2-5; D perhaps matches TRBD1 (6 bases). The CDR3 is made up of 13 amino acids. CDR1 and CDR2 (germline): SGHVS, FNYEAQ. V was cut by 1 base and J by 5 bases, with 8 bases left in between. The CDR3 nucleotides are TGTGCCAGCAGCTTAGGAGACAGGGAGACCCAGTACTTC. Amino acid sequence: CASSLGDRETQYF.

The V gene is TRBV4-1, the J gene TRBJ1-1; the D is unclear. Germline-derived CDR1 and CDR2 are MGHRA and YSYEKL. The CDR3 is 15 residues long. With 2 bases removed from V and 4 bases from J, the gap between germline ends came to 14 bases. The CDR3 is CASSQLWLGGTEAFF. CDR3 nucleotide sequence: TGCGCCAGCAGCCAATTGTGGCTTGGTGGCACTGAAGCTTTCTTT.